These 20 T cell receptor beta chains share one sample of origin, sequenced in a study of blood T cell repertoires in COVID-19. Sequencing was performed with immunoSEQ multiplex PCR; in TCRdb, only in-frame clones are kept and a portion is missing. The sample carries more than 15,000 clones, 80% to 95% recorded once. The sample comprised peripheral blood. Receptor source: a woman aged 45-65 years with active COVID-19.

J is TRBJ2-3 and V is TRBV10-3; D possibly corresponds to TRBD2 (5 bases). V lost 10 bases to trimming and J lost 3 bases, with 11 bases between them. The CDR3 runs to 12 residues. Per the germline V gene, CDR1 is ENHRY and CDR2 is SYGVKD. The CDR3 loop reads CATSSSTDTQYF. Written as DNA, the CDR3 is TGTGCCACCTCTAGCTCGACAGATACGCAGTATTTT.

In its sample, this clone was seen a few times. The V gene is TRBV4-1, the J gene TRBJ2-2; D not resolved. The V gene's germline CDR1 is MGHRA and CDR2 YSYEKL. This CDR3 is built from 14 residues. Trimming took 5 bases from V and 6 from J, leaving 13 bases between them. The CDR3 sequence is CASSSSRSPGELFF. In DNA, the CDR3 is TGCGCCAGCAGCTCCAGTCGGAGTCCCGGGGAGCTGTTTTTT.

The genes are TRBV30 and TRBJ2-1, with D possibly TRBD2 on 5 matching bases. V gave up 4 bases and J gave up 5 bases, with 9 bases separating them. The CDR3 contains 12 residues. Germline CDR1 and CDR2: GTSNPN and SVGIG (reference sequence). The CDR3 loop reads CAWTRGHNEQFF. For the CDR3, the DNA is TGTGCCTGGACCCGGGGTCACAATGAGCAGTTCTTC.

This clone has just a few counts. The chain joins TRBV5-1 to TRBJ1-6, with 9 bases lining up with TRBD1. This CDR3 spans 16 amino acids. The V gene end was trimmed by 3 bases and the J gene end by 10 bases; junction bases not matched to a gene: 11. Germline V gives CDR1 SGHRS, CDR2 YFSETQ. The CDR3 DNA is TGCGCCAGCAGCTCGGGGGGTACAGGGGGCCGCTCACCCCTCCACTTT. Residues: CASSSGGTGGRSPLHF.

This chain joins TRBV27 and TRBJ2-7; 9 bases align to TRBD2. Trimming cost V 6 bases and J 4 bases; bases outside gene matches: 13. CDR1 is MNHEY and CDR2 is SMNVEV in the germline V gene (reference sequence). The CDR3 sequence is 16 residues long. The CDR3 bases are TGTGCCAGCAGCCATGGGGGCGGGAGGGCCAGATACGAGCAGTACTTC. Its translation is CASSHGGGRARYEQYF.

This clone was picked up a small number of times. The chain combines TRBV28 with TRBJ1-3; D not resolved. Germline CDR1 is MDHEN and CDR2 is SYDVKM. This CDR3 region has 14 residues. V was cut by 2 bases and J by 0 bases, with 5 bases left in between. In nucleotides, the CDR3 is TGTGCCAGCAGTTTAGTTATCTCTGGAAACACCATATATTTT. Translating it yields CASSLVISGNTIYF. Together with reference TRBV28 and TRBJ1-3, the CDR3 gives the full variable domain: DVKVTQSSRYLVKRTGEKVFLECVQDMDHENMFWYRQDPGLGLRLIYFSYDVKMKEKGDIPEGYSVSREKKERFSLILESASTNQTSMYLCASSLVISGNTIYFGEGSWLTVV.

The CDR3 DNA reads as TGTGCCAGCAGTATTCCCGGGACTAGCGGGCCCCTTTCCTACAATGAGCAGTTCTTC. It encodes CASSIPGTSGPLSYNEQFF. J is TRBJ2-1 and V is TRBV11-2, with 12 bases aligning to TRBD2. The CDR3 contains 19 residues. Germline CDR1 reads SGHAT; CDR2 reads FQNNGV. The junction had 13 bases not matched to a gene; V was cut back by 6 bases and J by 1 base.

The chain has TRBV7-8 and TRBJ2-7; unclear D gene. The CDR3 is made up of 12 amino acids. The V gene lost 3 bases and the J gene lost 1 base, with 4 bases spanning the gap. Germline values: CDR1 SGHVS, CDR2 FQNEAQ. CDR3 sequence (DNA): TGTGCCAGCAGCTTTCAGTCCTACGAGCAGTACTTC. It encodes CASSFQSYEQYF.

This clone was observed a single time. The chain carries TRBV24-1 and TRBJ2-1; maybe TRBD2 (5 bases). The germline CDR1 and CDR2 sequences are KGHDR and SFDVKD. This CDR3 has 14 amino acids. With 5 bases removed from V and 3 bases from J, the gap between germline ends came to 10 bases. This CDR3 reads CATSGLADYNEQFF. The CDR3 DNA reads as TGTGCCACCAGTGGCCTAGCTGACTACAATGAGCAGTTCTTC.

This chain uses TRBV5-8 with TRBJ2-7, with D maybe TRBD1 (6 bases). The CDR3 is 14 residues long. The ends were cut back, 2 bases at V and 1 base at J, with 10 bases in the middle. Germline V lookup: CDR1 SGHTS, CDR2 YDEGEE. CDR3 in DNA: TGTGCCAGCAGCTTTCGGACAGAATCCTACGAGCAGTACTTC. Translation gives CASSFRTESYEQYF.

V gene TRBV18 combines with J gene TRBJ2-7; 7 positions agree with TRBD1. With 5 bases clipped from V and 1 base from J, the junction kept 11 bases outside the gene matches. The CDR3 is made up of 16 amino acids. Germline loops: CDR1 KGHSH, CDR2 LQKENI. DNA of the CDR3: TGTGCCAGCTCATCCACAACCGGGACAGAATCCTACGAGCAGTACTTC. As protein: CASSSTTGTESYEQYF.

A note on this clone: A read error may produce the germline difference seen at one junction end. The chain's CDR3 is CASSPLGLAGEGPNAGELFF. CDR3 in DNA: TGTGCCAGCAGTCCTTTGGGACTAGCGGGAGAAGGTCCGAACGCCGGGGAGCTGTTTTTT. V is TRBV2 and J is TRBJ2-2; 14 nucleotides match TRBD2. The CDR3 length is 20 residues. Germline-derived CDR1 and CDR2 are SNHLY and FYNNEI. The full variable domain, with the rest looked up from reference TRBV2 and TRBJ2-2, is EPEVTQTPSHQVTQMGQEVILRCVPISNHLYFYWYRQILGQKVEFLVSFYNNEISEKSEIFDDQFSVERPDGSNFTLKIRSTKLEDSAMYFCASSPLGLAGEGPNAGELFFGEGSRLTVL.

The chain joins TRBV11-3 to TRBJ1-1; D perhaps matches TRBD1 (6 bases). The CDR3 is 14 amino acids. V was clipped by 5 bases and J by 3 bases, with 13 bases between them. Looked up from germline, CDR1 is SGHNT and CDR2 is YENEEA. DNA for the CDR3: TGTGCCAGCAGCCCCTCCGGGACACACACTGAAGCTTTCTTT. Its translation: CASSPSGTHTEAFF.

The rearrangement uses TRBV5-4 and TRBJ2-1, with 7 bases identical to TRBD1. This CDR3 contains 14 residues. CDR1 and CDR2 from the germline V gene are SGHNT and YYREEE (reference sequence). The ends lost 0 bases at V and 6 bases at J; junction bases unmatched: 3. The CDR3 nucleotides read TGTGCCAGCAGCTTGGACAGGGGTTCCAATGAGCAGTTCTTC. Its protein is CASSLDRGSNEQFF.

CDR3 DNA: TGTGCCAGCTCACCACCTCAGGGTACTAATGAAAAACTGTTTTTT. This gives the protein CASSPPQGTNEKLFF. This chain connects TRBV18 to TRBJ1-4; tentatively, D is TRBD1 (5 bases). Per the germline V gene, CDR1 is KGHSH and CDR2 is LQKENI. The CDR3 has 15 amino acids. The V end was cut by 0 bases, the J end by 2 bases, with 7 bases between.

This chain connects TRBV6-5 to TRBJ2-6; no clear D gene. The length of the CDR3 is 15 residues. Trimming shortened V by 8 bases and J by 2 bases, and 13 bases separated the two germline ends. CDR1 and CDR2 from the germline V gene are MNHEY and SVGAGI. The CDR3 DNA reads TGTGCCAGCTCCAACGGCCGGGCTGGGGCCAACGTCCTGACTTTC. Translated: CASSNGRAGANVLTF.

The chain joins TRBV3-1 (or the pseudogene TRBV3-2) to TRBJ2-7, with 10 bases fitting TRBD2. Germline CDR1 reads LGHDT; CDR2 reads YNNKEL (reference sequence). This CDR3 contains 16 residues. With 4 bases clipped from V and 0 bases from J, the junction kept 6 bases outside the gene matches. CDR3 residues: CASSRAGGLSSYEQYF. The CDR3 region has the DNA TGTGCCAGCAGCCGAGCGGGAGGGTTGAGCTCCTACGAGCAGTACTTC.

This sequence joins TRBV23-1 and TRBJ2-7; TRBD1 is a possible D gene (7 bases). TRBV23-1 is an open reading frame whose function is uncertain. The CDR3 covers 17 residues. Between the trimmed V and J ends, which lost 3 bases and 3 bases, there was a span of 21 bases. In nucleotides, the CDR3 is TGCGCCAGCAGTCACCCCCGGAAGGAGGGGGCGTTCTACGAGCAGTACTTC. This encodes CASSHPRKEGAFYEQYF.

The chain uses TRBV7-9 and TRBJ1-1, with D perhaps TRBD1 (6 bases). CDR3 length: 15 residues. Germline values: CDR1 SEHNR, CDR2 FQNEAQ (reference sequence). Trimming removed 5 bases at V and 1 base at J, with 14 bases between. Written as DNA, the CDR3 is TGTGCCAGCAGCACCTCCGCAGGGGAGAACACTGAAGCTTTCTTT. It codes for CASSTSAGENTEAFF.

The rearrangement links TRBV5-8 to TRBJ2-1, with TRBD2 as a possible D gene (5 bases). The CDR3 consists of 15 residues. The germline CDR1 and CDR2 sequences are SGHTS and YDEGEE. Trimming left V 4 bases short and J 0 bases short, with 11 bases between. The CDR3, as DNA: TGTGCCAGCAGCCCCGGACTGGACTCCTACAATGAGCAGTTCTTC. It translates to CASSPGLDSYNEQFF. Together with reference TRBV5-8 and TRBJ2-1, the CDR3 gives the full variable domain: EAGVTQSPTHLIKTRGQQATLRCSPISGHTSVYWYQQALGLGLQFLLWYDEGEERNRGNFPPRFSGRQFPNYSSELNVNALELEDSALYLCASSPGLDSYNEQFFGPGTRLTVL.